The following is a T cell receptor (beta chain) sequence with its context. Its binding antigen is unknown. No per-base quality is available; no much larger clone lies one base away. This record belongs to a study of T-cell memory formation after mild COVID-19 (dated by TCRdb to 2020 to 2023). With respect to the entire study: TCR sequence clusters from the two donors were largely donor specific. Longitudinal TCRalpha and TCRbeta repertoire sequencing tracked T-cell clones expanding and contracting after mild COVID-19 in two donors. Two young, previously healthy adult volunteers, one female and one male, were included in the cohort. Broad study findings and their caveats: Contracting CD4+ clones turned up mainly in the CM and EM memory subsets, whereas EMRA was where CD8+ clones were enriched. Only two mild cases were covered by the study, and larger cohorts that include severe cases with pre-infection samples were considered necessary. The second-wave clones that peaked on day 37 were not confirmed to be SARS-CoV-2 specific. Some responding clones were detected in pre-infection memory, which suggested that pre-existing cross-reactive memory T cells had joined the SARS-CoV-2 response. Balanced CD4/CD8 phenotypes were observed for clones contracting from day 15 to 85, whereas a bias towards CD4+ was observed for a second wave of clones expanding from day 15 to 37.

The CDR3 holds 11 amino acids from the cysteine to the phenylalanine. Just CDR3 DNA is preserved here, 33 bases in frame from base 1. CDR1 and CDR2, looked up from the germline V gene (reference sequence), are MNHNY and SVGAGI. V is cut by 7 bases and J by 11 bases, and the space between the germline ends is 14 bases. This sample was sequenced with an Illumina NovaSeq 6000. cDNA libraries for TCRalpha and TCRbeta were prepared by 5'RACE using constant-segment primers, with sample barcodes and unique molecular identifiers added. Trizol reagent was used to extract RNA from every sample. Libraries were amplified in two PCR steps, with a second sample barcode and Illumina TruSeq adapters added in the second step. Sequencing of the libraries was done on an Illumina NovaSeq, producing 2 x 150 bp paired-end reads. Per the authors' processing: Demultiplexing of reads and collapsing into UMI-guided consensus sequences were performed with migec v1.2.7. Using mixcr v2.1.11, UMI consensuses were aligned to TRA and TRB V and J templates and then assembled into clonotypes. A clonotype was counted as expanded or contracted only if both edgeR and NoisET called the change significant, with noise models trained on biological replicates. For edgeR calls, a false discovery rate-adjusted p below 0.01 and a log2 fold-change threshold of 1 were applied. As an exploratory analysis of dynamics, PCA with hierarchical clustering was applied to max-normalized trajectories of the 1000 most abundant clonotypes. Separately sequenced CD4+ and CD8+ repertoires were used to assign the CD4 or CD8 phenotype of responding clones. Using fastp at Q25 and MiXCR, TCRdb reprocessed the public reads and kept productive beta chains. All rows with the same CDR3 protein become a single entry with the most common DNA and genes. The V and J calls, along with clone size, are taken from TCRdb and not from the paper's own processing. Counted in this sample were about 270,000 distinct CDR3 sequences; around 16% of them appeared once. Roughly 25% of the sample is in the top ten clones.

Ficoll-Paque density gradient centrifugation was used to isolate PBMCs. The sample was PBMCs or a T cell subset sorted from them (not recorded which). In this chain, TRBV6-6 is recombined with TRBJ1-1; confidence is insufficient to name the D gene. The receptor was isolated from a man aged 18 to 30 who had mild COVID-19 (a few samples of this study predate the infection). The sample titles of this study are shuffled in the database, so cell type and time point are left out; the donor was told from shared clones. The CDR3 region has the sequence CASIGGLYAFF. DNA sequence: TGTGCCAGCATAGGCGGGCTTTACGCTTTCTTT.